The 14 T cell receptor beta chains below all came from one sample that was sequenced in a study of cytomegalovirus exposure and HLA in healthy donors. A multiplex PCR was run with 60 Vbeta primers and 13 Jbeta primers. Here immunoSEQ multiplex PCR was the method, and the copy in TCRdb shows in-frame clones only, minus some. The data contain 180,000 or so clones, roughly 74% of them seen just once; the ten biggest clones take up about 8%. The sequencing input was PBMCs. The receptors were gathered from a woman aged 40 to 50 in good health and CMV-seropositive.

The DNA for the CDR3 is TGTGCCAGCAGTGAAAATTGGCTAGCGGGAAACCAAGAGACCCAGTACTTC. Its translation: CASSENWLAGNQETQYF. The rearrangement uses TRBV6-1 and TRBJ2-5, with TRBD2 matching over 9 bases. CDR1 is MNHNS and CDR2 is SASEGT in the germline V gene. V shed 2 bases and J 0 bases; nucleotides not matched to a gene: 7. This CDR3 has 17 residues.

The chain uses TRBV4-2 and TRBJ2-7; TRBD2 matches at 7 bases. Germline CDR1 is LGHNA and CDR2 is YNFKEQ. V shed 2 bases and J 4 bases; nucleotides not matched to a gene: 11. The CDR3 is 16 residues long. In nucleotides, the CDR3 is TGTGCCAGCAGCCAAAGAGACGCGGGAGTAGTGTACGAGCAGTACTTC. Amino acid sequence: CASSQRDAGVVYEQYF.

In its sample, this clone was seen a few times. The rearrangement uses TRBV19 and TRBJ1-4; possibly TRBD1 for D (6 bases). The germline V and J ends were trimmed by 6 bases and 3 bases, with 17 bases remaining between them. This CDR3 contains 16 residues. Germline values: CDR1 LNHDA, CDR2 SQIVND (reference sequence). The CDR3 DNA follows: TGTGCCAGTAGACGCGTAACAGGGTTGGCTAATGAAAAACTGTTTTTT. Its translation is CASRRVTGLANEKLFF.

The V call is TRBV11-2, the J call TRBJ1-3; D not certain. V was shortened by 0 bases and J by 0 bases, with 12 bases between the two germline ends. Germline CDR1 SGHAT, CDR2 FQNNGV. The CDR3 extends over 17 amino acids. CDR3 protein: CASSLDLGLSSGNTIYF. The DNA of the CDR3 is TGTGCCAGCAGCTTAGATCTAGGTCTGAGCTCTGGAAACACCATATATTTT.

This chain connects TRBV28 to TRBJ1-1, with D uncertain. The length of the CDR3 is 15 residues. Trimming shortened V by 3 bases and J by 1 base, and 12 bases separated the two germline ends. Germline-derived CDR1 and CDR2 are MDHEN and SYDVKM. The CDR3 DNA reads TGTGCCAGCAGTTTGGGAGGGAACGGGAACACTGAAGCTTTCTTT. This codes for CASSLGGNGNTEAFF.

The chain employs TRBV27 and TRBJ2-7; D might be TRBD2 (5 bases). The CDR3 is made up of 14 amino acids. Trimming pared 8 bases from V and 2 bases from J, leaving 16 bases between. From germline, CDR1 is MNHEY and CDR2 SMNVEV (reference sequence). CDR3 amino acids: CASASGDPPYEQYF. The DNA of the CDR3 is TGTGCCAGCGCCTCCGGGGATCCCCCCTACGAGCAGTACTTC.

This rearrangement joins TRBV7-9 to TRBJ2-1; TRBD1 is a possible D gene (5 bases). Germline V gives CDR1 SEHNR, CDR2 FQNEAQ (reference sequence). V dropped 5 bases and J dropped 0 bases, with 17 bases sitting between them. This CDR3 is 17 amino acids long. This CDR3 is CASSARQPLSSYNEQFF. CDR3 DNA: TGTGCCAGCAGCGCGCGACAGCCTCTTAGCTCCTACAATGAGCAGTTCTTC.

This chain connects TRBV7-9 to TRBJ2-1; TRBD2 matches at 8 bases. CDR3 size: 13 residues. The J segment lost 7 bases and the V segment lost 4 bases, leaving 3 bases of the junction unmatched. CDR1 is SEHNR, CDR2 FQNEAQ, per germline (reference sequence). The CDR3 is CASSSGGANEQFF. CDR3 DNA: TGTGCCAGCAGCTCCGGGGGGGCTAATGAGCAGTTCTTC.

This clone was recorded a few times. The chain links TRBV27 to TRBJ2-7; 7 positions agree with TRBD1. Looked up from germline, CDR1 is MNHEY and CDR2 is SMNVEV (reference sequence). The V and J ends lost 5 bases and 2 bases, in that order; junction bases with no gene match: 9. The CDR3 is 15 amino acids. CDR3 coding DNA: TGTGCCAGCAGTCCCTCGGACAGGTACACCTACGAGCAGTACTTC. Its protein is CASSPSDRYTYEQYF.

The chain uses TRBV10-1 and TRBJ2-7; 11 bases line up with TRBD1. CDR1 and CDR2 from the germline V gene are WNHNN and SYGVQD (reference sequence). This CDR3 comprises 16 residues. V lost 7 bases and J lost 6; bases outside the gene matches: 14. CDR3 bases: TGCGCCAGCATTGATAAGGACAGGGGGCGTCGAGGCGAGCAGTACTTC. It codes for CASIDKDRGRRGEQYF.

V and J are TRBV9 and TRBJ1-6; D is unclear. V was pared by 0 bases and J by 5 bases, with 9 bases between. This CDR3 spans 15 amino acids. CDR1 and CDR2 (germline): SGDLS, YYNGEE. CDR3 amino acids: CASSVGGVNNSPLHF. CDR3 sequence (DNA): TGTGCCAGCAGCGTAGGCGGGGTTAATAATTCACCCCTCCACTTT.

The chain carries TRBV6-5 and TRBJ2-2; perhaps TRBD1 as D (6 bases). This CDR3 contains 15 residues. V dropped 1 base and J dropped 4 bases, with 10 bases sitting between them. Germline assignment: CDR1 MNHEY and CDR2 SVGAGI. CDR3 in amino acids: CASSYYRGSTGELFF. The CDR3 DNA reads TGTGCCAGCAGTTACTATAGGGGGAGCACCGGGGAGCTGTTTTTT.

About this clone itself: Compared with germline, one end of the junction differs, possibly owing to a read error. The chain recombines TRBV9 with TRBJ2-6; possible D gene TRBD2, 7 bases. Germline CDR1 is SGDLS and CDR2 is YYNGEE. The CDR3 length is 14 residues. The CDR3 sequence: CASSVLAGASVLTF. Written as DNA, the CDR3 is TGTGCCAGCAGCGTATTGGCGGGGGCCAGCGTCCTGACTTTC. The full variable domain, completed using reference TRBV9 and TRBJ2-6, is DSGVTQTPKHLITATGQRVTLRCSPRSGDLSVYWYQQSLDQGLQFLIQYYNGEERAKGNILERFSAQQFPDLHSELNLSSLELGDSALYFCASSVLAGASVLTFGAGSRLTVL.

The rearrangement joins TRBV5-1 to TRBJ2-5, with D possibly TRBD1 on 6 matching bases. The V gene lost 0 bases and the J gene lost 5 bases, with 14 bases spanning the gap. The CDR3 covers 15 residues. The germline gives CDR1 SGHRS, CDR2 YFSETQ. The CDR3 region is CASSLDTGPEETQYF. The CDR3 DNA is TGCGCCAGCAGCTTGGATACAGGGCCGGAGGAGACCCAGTACTTC.